This T cell receptor beta chain was captured by sequencing in a study of post-analysis software for immune sequencing data. Whole-study context: Some patients lacked subtype; others had relapsing-remitting, secondary progressive or progressive-relapsing disease. Study observations and caveats: In patients, roughly 5 TRBV segments were more frequent than in controls, with TRBV5-6, TRBV5-1 and TRBV20-1 among them. Patients with multiple sclerosis recorded significantly lower normalized Chao1 diversity than controls, the study found. Strong co-clustering by F measure was evident for samples that had been prepared in the same batch.

TCR beta cDNA libraries included unique molecular identifiers. Yield was approximately 500,000 cDNA molecules from around 1 to 9.1 million T cells. TCRdb recomputed calls from the PCR reads with MiXCR, one row per CDR3 protein. The table shows fewer than 850,000 distinct CDR3 sequences, with 25% to 30% occurring only once. Trimming removed 0 bases at V and 3 bases at J, with 9 bases between. This CDR3 comprises 15 residues. Per the germline V gene, CDR1 is MNHEY and CDR2 is SVGEGT. This clonotype has a handful of counts. Its matching antigen is unknown. This receptor was taken from a girl aged 10-17 years with multiple sclerosis. V and J are TRBV6-2 or TRBV6-3 and TRBJ1-5, with D perhaps TRBD1 (5 bases). What was sequenced was blood. For the CDR3, the DNA is TGTGCCAGCAGTTACTCCGGGGCAGTCAATCAGCCCCAGCATTTT. Amino acid sequence: CASSYSGAVNQPQHF.